Listed here are 30 T cell receptor beta chains from one sample, sequenced in a study of glioma-infiltrating T cells after dendritic cell vaccination. The repertoire was sequenced with immunoSEQ multiplex PCR; TCRdb's copy has only in-frame clones and lacks some. The repertoire holds some 60,000 clones, with roughly 80% as singletons. Time point here: after dendritic cell vaccination, including at tumor progression/relapse. Here the sequenced sample was blood, taken after dendritic cell vaccination. These receptors all stem from a human donor with glioblastoma.

The rearrangement links TRBV10-3 to TRBJ1-1; 7 bases match TRBD1. Looked up from germline, CDR1 is ENHRY and CDR2 is SYGVKD. The CDR3 runs 12 residues. V trimming: 8 bases; J trimming: 4 bases; junction bases outside the gene matches: 4. Here the CDR3 reads CAIGRDSTEAFF. CDR3 coding DNA: TGTGCCATCGGCCGGGACAGCACTGAAGCTTTCTTT.

The V call is TRBV29-1, the J call TRBJ1-2; D is unresolved. The germline gives CDR1 SQVTM, CDR2 ANQGSEA. CDR3 length equals 12 residues. V lost 6 bases and J lost 12, with 20 bases in between. CDR3: CSVDESRGGNTF. In DNA, the CDR3 is TGCAGCGTGGACGAGAGTCGGGGTGGGAACACCTTC.

This clone was picked up a small number of times. The chain carries TRBV7-3 and TRBJ2-1, with 10 bases matching TRBD2. CDR1 and CDR2 from the germline V gene are SGHTA and FQGTGA. The CDR3 sequence is 14 residues long. V was clipped by 7 bases and J by 2 bases; unmatched bases: 2. The CDR3 region has the DNA TGTGCCAGCAAGCGGGGGGGAACCTACAATGAGCAGTTCTTC. This sequence encodes CASKRGGTYNEQFF.

The V call is TRBV2, the J call TRBJ1-2, with TRBD1 identical over 11 bases. J was trimmed by 6 bases and V by 5 bases; bases with no gene match: 8. CDR3 length: 15 amino acids. Germline loops: CDR1 SNHLY, CDR2 FYNNEI. This CDR3 is CASSPGQGAVHGYTF. As DNA, the CDR3 is TGTGCCAGCAGTCCAGGACAGGGGGCCGTCCATGGCTACACCTTC.

This chain joins TRBV5-1 and TRBJ2-5, with 9 bases identical to TRBD2. The CDR3 runs to 17 residues. J was trimmed by 0 bases and V by 3 bases; bases with no gene match: 9. Germline loops: CDR1 SGHRS, CDR2 YFSETQ. CDR3 DNA sequence: TGCGCCAGCAGCTGGGGAACGGGACTAGCCGACCAAGAGACCCAGTACTTC. Translated: CASSWGTGLADQETQYF.

The chain joins TRBV7-2 to TRBJ2-5; the match to TRBD2 covers 12 bases. Germline CDR1 SGHTA, CDR2 FQGNSA. The CDR3 contains 16 residues. Germline trimming cut 2 bases from V and 4 bases from J; bases unmatched to any gene: 5. CDR3 DNA: TGTGCCAGCAGCTTAAACCCTAGCGGGGGGGGAGAGACCCAGTACTTC. It is translated as CASSLNPSGGGETQYF.

CDR3 DNA sequence: TGTGCCAGCAGCCACCGGGGGTCTGGAAACACCATATATTTT. Protein sequence: CASSHRGSGNTIYF. The V gene is TRBV7-8, the J gene TRBJ1-3, with D tentatively TRBD1 (5 bases). The CDR3 contains 14 residues. The V end lost 5 bases, the J end lost 1 base, and 9 bases lay between the germline ends. Germline CDR1 and CDR2: SGHVS and FQNEAQ. The full variable domain, its missing parts supplied by reference TRBV7-8 and TRBJ1-3, is GAGVSQSPRYKVAKRGQDVALRCDPISGHVSLFWYQQALGQGPEFLTYFQNEAQLDKSGLPSDRFFAERPEGSVSTLKIQRTQQEDSAVYLCASSHRGSGNTIYFGEGSWLTVV.

In this sample, this clone turned up once. The CDR3 DNA reads TGTGCCTGGAGTGTATCGGCTAGCGGGCTGAATACGCAGTATTTT. Amino acids: CAWSVSASGLNTQYF. This chain uses TRBV30 with TRBJ2-3; 8 nucleotides align to TRBD2. This CDR3 is built from 15 residues. After removal of 0 bases from V and 7 bases from J, the junction contained 9 bases not matched to a gene. The germline CDR1 and CDR2 sequences are GTSNPN and SVGIG (reference sequence).

The chain recombines TRBV7-2 with TRBJ1-2; weak D call: TRBD1 (5 bases). Germline CDR1 and CDR2: SGHTA and FQGNSA. The CDR3 consists of 19 residues. Trimming pared 0 bases from V and 6 bases from J, leaving 26 bases between. The CDR3 DNA sequence: TGTGCCAGCAGCTTAGCGGGACGGGCCGGAGGGGTGACAGAGAATGGCTACACCTTC. Translated, it gives CASSLAGRAGGVTENGYTF.

The genes are TRBV18 and TRBJ2-7; 11 bases are shared with TRBD1. The germline V gene encodes CDR1 KGHSH and CDR2 LQKENI. V trimming: 4 bases; J trimming: 5 bases; junction bases outside the gene matches: 10. The CDR3 extends over 16 amino acids. In DNA form, the CDR3 reads TGTGCCAGCTCACTAAGGACAGGGGGCGATCTTAACGAGCAGTACTTC. It encodes CASSLRTGGDLNEQYF.

This chain uses TRBV19 with TRBJ2-7; D possibly corresponds to TRBD2 (6 bases). The length of the CDR3 is 16 residues. Trimming pared 5 bases from V and 0 bases from J, leaving 17 bases between. Germline V CDR1 and CDR2: LNHDA, SQIVND (reference sequence). CDR3 bases: TGTGCCAGTAGTCCGCATTTTGGGACTTTCTCCTACGAGCAGTACTTC. Its protein product is CASSPHFGTFSYEQYF.

This clone has only one observation. The genes are TRBV19 and TRBJ1-1; no definite D call. CDR1 is LNHDA and CDR2 is SQIVND in the germline V gene (reference sequence). This CDR3 is built from 12 residues. The V end was cut by 6 bases, the J end by 6 bases, with 11 bases between. The CDR3 reads CASSQGEAEAFF. CDR3 bases: TGTGCCAGTAGCCAAGGAGAGGCTGAAGCTTTCTTT.

This clone showed up just a few times. As DNA, the CDR3 is TGCGCCAGCAGCTTGGACAGGGCAGATACGCAGTATTTT. This translates into CASSLDRADTQYF. This chain uses TRBV5-1 with TRBJ2-3; D perhaps matches TRBD1 (6 bases). This CDR3 spans 13 amino acids. The V gene lost 0 bases and the J gene lost 4 bases, with 6 bases spanning the gap. The germline V gene has CDR1 SGHRS and CDR2 YFSETQ. Supplemented by reference TRBV5-1 and TRBJ2-3, the full variable domain reads KAGVTQTPRYLIKTRGQQVTLSCSPISGHRSVSWYQQTPGQGLQFLFEYFSETQRNKGNFPGRFSGRQFSNSRSEMNVSTLELGDSALYLCASSLDRADTQYFGPGTRLTVL.

This chain uses TRBV13 with TRBJ2-7; tentatively, D is TRBD2 (5 bases). The CDR3 runs to 16 residues. Per the germline V gene, CDR1 is PRHDT and CDR2 is FYEKMQ (reference sequence). Trimming took off 0 bases at V and 2 bases at J, with 14 bases between the two ends. The CDR3 DNA reads as TGTGCCAGCAGCTTAGGCGCTGGGAGCGGTCCCTACGAGCAGTACTTC. This codes for CASSLGAGSGPYEQYF.

The V gene is TRBV4-1, the J gene TRBJ2-5; 8 bases map to TRBD2. The tail of the sequence fits TRBJ2-7 better, so the J call may be wrong. The CDR3 sequence is 16 residues long. Germline loops: CDR1 MGHRA, CDR2 YSYEKL. CDR3 coding DNA: TGCGCCAGCAGCCAAGAAATAGCGGGGTCAGACTACGAGCAGTACTTC. Encoded protein: CASSQEIAGSDYEQYF.

As concerns this clone: At one end the junction does not follow the germline gene, possibly because of a read error. CDR3 nucleotide sequence: TGTGCCGGCAGTGACTCAGCGGGGGGCACAGATACGCAGTATTTT. This gives the protein CAGSDSAGGTDTQYF. The chain couples TRBV6-4 to TRBJ2-3; 8 positions match TRBD2. The CDR3 covers 15 residues. CDR1 and CDR2 (germline): MRHNA, SNTAGT.

The rearrangement uses TRBV18 and TRBJ1-1, with 11 bases aligning to TRBD1. From germline, CDR1 is KGHSH and CDR2 LQKENI. This CDR3 region has 17 residues. With V trimmed by 4 bases and J by 2 bases, 9 bases remained unmatched. CDR3 DNA sequence: TGTGCCAGCTCACAGTGGACAGGGGGCTCGGTTAACACTGAAGCTTTCTTT. This translates into CASSQWTGGSVNTEAFF.

The chain carries TRBV11-2 and TRBJ2-5; D might be TRBD2 (5 bases). Germline CDR1 and CDR2: SGHAT and FQNNGV. The CDR3 runs to 14 residues. Trimming removed 3 bases from V and 4 bases from J, with 12 bases in between. DNA for the CDR3: TGTGCCAGCAGCTTGGAGGTACTAGGAGAGACCCAGTACTTC. The encoded protein is CASSLEVLGETQYF. Full variable domain (rest looked up from reference TRBV11-2 and TRBJ2-5): EAGVAQSPRYKIIEKRQSVAFWCNPISGHATLYWYQQILGQGPKLLIQFQNNGVVDDSQLPKDRFSAERLKGVDSTLKIQPAKLEDSAVYLCASSLEVLGETQYFGPGTRLLVL.

About this clone: A read error may account for a junction end that differs from germline. This chain joins TRBV7-7 and TRBJ2-7, with D possibly matching TRBD2 (6 bases). The CDR3 runs 13 residues. Germline assignment: CDR1 SSHAT and CDR2 FNYEAQ (reference sequence). The CDR3 is CASSPGTSHEQYF. For the CDR3, the DNA is TGTGCTAGCAGCCCCGGGACTTCCCACGAGCAGTACTTC.

This clone was seen more than once but under ten times. V usage is TRBV19 and J usage is TRBJ2-7; D uncertain. Germline V gene data show CDR1 as LNHDA and CDR2 as SQIVND (reference sequence). The CDR3 covers 15 residues. V gave up 1 base and J gave up 2 bases, with 12 bases separating them. The CDR3 loop reads CASSIGHASPYEQYF. DNA for the CDR3: TGTGCCAGTAGTATAGGGCACGCCTCACCCTACGAGCAGTACTTC.

This clone was counted once. The V and J genes are TRBV19 and TRBJ1-2, with 10 nucleotides matching TRBD1. The CDR3 loop spans 16 amino acids. The J segment lost 3 bases and the V segment lost 3 bases, leaving 7 bases of the junction unmatched. Germline V gives CDR1 LNHDA, CDR2 SQIVND (reference sequence). The DNA of the CDR3 is TGTGCCAGTAGTATCATTCACGGGACAGGGGACTATGGCTACACCTTC. As protein: CASSIIHGTGDYGYTF.

This chain joins TRBV4-2 and TRBJ2-1, with 9 bases fitting TRBD2. Germline V lookup: CDR1 LGHNA, CDR2 YNFKEQ. The CDR3 has 16 amino acids. V lost 0 bases to trimming and J lost 3 bases; unmatched junction nucleotides: 3. This CDR3 reads CASSQDRGGVYNEQFF. CDR3 DNA sequence: TGTGCCAGCAGCCAAGATCGCGGGGGGGTCTACAATGAGCAGTTCTTC.

This clone turned up a few times. One end of the junction fails to match germline, which may point to a read error. V and J are TRBV7-7 and TRBJ2-5; 8 bases are a match to TRBD2. This CDR3 region has 13 residues. The germline CDR1 and CDR2 sequences are SSHAT and FNYEAQ (reference sequence). The CDR3 DNA is TGTGCTAGCAGCGGGGGCCCCCAAGAGACCCAGTACTTC. Translated: CASSGGPQETQYF.

The chain has TRBV7-2 and TRBJ2-3; 7 nucleotides align to TRBD2. The CDR3 covers 16 residues. CDR1 SGHTA and CDR2 FQGNSA come from the germline V gene. With 4 bases clipped from V and 0 bases from J, the junction kept 7 bases outside the gene matches. The CDR3 DNA follows: TGTGCCAGCAGCTCCTCTAGCGGAGGTAGCACAGATACGCAGTATTTT. Encoded protein: CASSSSSGGSTDTQYF.

The chain couples TRBV18 to TRBJ2-3; 13 bases line up with TRBD2. Per the germline V gene, CDR1 is KGHSH and CDR2 is LQKENI. The V gene end was trimmed by 4 bases and the J gene end by 4 bases; junction bases not matched to a gene: 8. CDR3 length: 17 residues. Here the CDR3 reads CASSLLTGLAGSDTQYF. The CDR3, as DNA: TGTGCCAGCTCACTCTTGACGGGACTAGCGGGGTCAGATACGCAGTATTTT.

The chain couples TRBV6-1 to TRBJ1-6; 7 nucleotides align to TRBD1. Germline CDR1 reads MNHNS; CDR2 reads SASEGT. V was pared by 0 bases and J by 10 bases, with 3 bases of the junction left unmatched. The length of the CDR3 is 14 residues. Written as DNA, the CDR3 is TGTGCCAGCAGTGAAGCAGGGGGCAGATCACCCCTCCACTTT. Translating it yields CASSEAGGRSPLHF.

This clone was seen a few times. The chain joins TRBV19 to TRBJ1-2, with 8 bases aligning to TRBD1. The CDR3 contains 16 residues. J was trimmed by 0 bases and V by 5 bases; bases with no gene match: 8. The germline V gene has CDR1 LNHDA and CDR2 SQIVND (reference sequence). The CDR3 reads CASSSPGTGTNYGYTF. Here the CDR3 DNA reads TGTGCCAGTAGTTCGCCGGGGACAGGAACTAACTATGGCTACACCTTC.

The chain recombines TRBV6-1 with TRBJ1-2; TRBD1 might be the D (5 bases). CDR1 is MNHNS, CDR2 SASEGT, per germline. The CDR3 covers 14 residues. V was clipped by 3 bases and J by 5 bases, with 13 bases between them. CDR3 in DNA: TGTGCCAGCAGTGATTTAGGGGCAGGGTATGGCTACACCTTC. It yields the protein CASSDLGAGYGYTF.

The chain recombines TRBV5-4 with TRBJ2-7; TRBD1 agrees at 9 bases. Trimming cost V 7 bases and J 0 bases; bases outside gene matches: 8. This CDR3 has 15 amino acids. Germline-derived CDR1 and CDR2 are SGHNT and YYREEE (reference sequence). The CDR3 sequence: CASGPGTGSSYEQYF. The DNA for the CDR3 is TGTGCCAGCGGCCCCGGGACAGGGTCCTCCTACGAGCAGTACTTC.

The rearrangement joins TRBV5-5 to TRBJ1-2, with 8 bases identical to TRBD1. Germline-derived CDR1 and CDR2 are SGHKS and YYEKEE (reference sequence). Losses at the gene ends were 4 bases for V and 0 bases for J; bases not matched to a gene: 5. The CDR3 is 15 residues long. CDR3 loop: CASSQDREPNYGYTF. In DNA, the CDR3 is TGTGCCAGCAGCCAGGACAGGGAGCCTAACTATGGCTACACCTTC.